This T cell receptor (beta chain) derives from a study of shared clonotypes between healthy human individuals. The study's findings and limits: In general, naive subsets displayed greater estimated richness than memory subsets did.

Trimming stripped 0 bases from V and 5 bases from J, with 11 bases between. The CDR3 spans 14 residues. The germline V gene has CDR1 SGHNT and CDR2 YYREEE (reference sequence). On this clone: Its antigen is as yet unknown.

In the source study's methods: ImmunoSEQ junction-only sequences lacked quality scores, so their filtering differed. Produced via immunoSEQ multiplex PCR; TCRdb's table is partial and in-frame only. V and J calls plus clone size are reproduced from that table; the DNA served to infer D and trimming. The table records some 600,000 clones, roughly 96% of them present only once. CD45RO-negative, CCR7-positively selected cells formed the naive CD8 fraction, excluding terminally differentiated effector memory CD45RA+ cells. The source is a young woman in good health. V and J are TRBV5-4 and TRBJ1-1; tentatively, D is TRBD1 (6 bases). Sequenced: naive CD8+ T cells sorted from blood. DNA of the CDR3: TGTGCCAGCAGCTTGGAAGGGGGAGCGACTGAAGCTTTCTTT. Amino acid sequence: CASSLEGGATEAFF.